The clone carrying this T cell receptor (beta chain) was counted once. This entry comes from a study of blood T cell repertoires in COVID-19. Study background: The United States, Italy and Spain were the sources of the acute and convalescent COVID-19 samples.

With 6 bases removed from V and 1 base from J, the gap between germline ends came to 15 bases. Per germline, CDR1 MNHEY and CDR2 SVGEGT. CDR3 length equals 15 residues. As processed by the authors: Amplification of reference gene primers was used by the study to estimate nucleated cell counts. Data came from immunoSEQ multiplex PCR; TCRdb stores just in-frame clones and leaves some out. V and J calls and clone size are as listed in that table; D and trimming were resolved from the DNA. The sample carries about 230,000 clones, about 80% recorded once. The sample comprised peripheral blood. The TCR sequence derives from a man between 45 and 60 years old with active or convalescent COVID-19. V is TRBV6-2 or TRBV6-3 and J is TRBJ2-5; tentatively, D is TRBD2 (6 bases). The CDR3 region has the DNA TGTGCCAGCAGCTCACCGGGACTCCCCCAAGAGACCCAGTACTTC. Translating gives CASSSPGLPQETQYF.